A single sample is the source of the 17 T cell receptor beta chains below, sequenced in a study of cytomegalovirus exposure and HLA in healthy donors. Both 60 Vbeta primers and 13 Jbeta primers went into the PCR. TCRdb keeps only in-frame clones here, not all; method: immunoSEQ multiplex PCR. The sample yields about 120,000 clones, about 80% seen once. The specimen was PBMCs. The receptors were sampled from a man aged 60-69 years in good health and CMV-seropositive.

The CDR3 DNA sequence: TGTGCCAGCAGCCAAAGGGCGACAGTACGGGAAAAACTGTTTTTT. Translating it yields CASSQRATVREKLFF. The gene calls are TRBV6-6 and TRBJ1-4; D possibly corresponds to TRBD1 (5 bases). V gave up 6 bases and J gave up 8 bases, with 19 bases separating them. Germline V gene sequence: CDR1 MNHNY, CDR2 SVGAGI (reference sequence). The CDR3 contains 15 residues.

The chain carries TRBV2 and TRBJ2-1; 10 nucleotides match TRBD2. The V segment lost 1 base and the J segment 8 bases; nucleotides outside the gene matches: 5. Per germline, CDR1 SNHLY and CDR2 FYNNEI. The CDR3 extends over 15 amino acids. The CDR3 DNA follows: TGTGCCAGCAGTGAAGTACTAGCGGGATTCGATGAGCAGTTCTTC. This codes for CASSEVLAGFDEQFF.

This clone has just a few counts. The chain employs TRBV30 and TRBJ2-5; 10 bases fit TRBD1. CDR1 is GTSNPN and CDR2 is SVGIG in the germline V gene (reference sequence). Unmatched junction bases numbered 12, after V lost 2 bases and J lost 6 bases. The CDR3 runs to 16 residues. In nucleotides, the CDR3 is TGTGCCTGGAGTCCACGGGGGACAGGGGTTTGGAAGACCCAGTACTTC. Amino acid sequence: CAWSPRGTGVWKTQYF. Variable domain in full (rest from reference TRBV30 and TRBJ2-5): SQTIHQWPATLVQPVGSPLSLECTVEGTSNPNLYWYRQAAGRGLQLLFYSVGIGQISSEVPQNLSASRPQDRQFILSSKKLLLSDSGFYLCAWSPRGTGVWKTQYFGPGTRLLVL.

The chain uses TRBV5-6 and TRBJ2-7; 9 bases fit TRBD1. Germline V gene data show CDR1 as SGHDT and CDR2 as YYEEEE. The CDR3 loop spans 16 amino acids. With 2 bases clipped from V and 1 base from J, the junction kept 7 bases outside the gene matches. Here the CDR3 reads CASSLSPGTGSYEQYF. The CDR3 DNA follows: TGTGCCAGCAGCTTATCACCCGGGACAGGGTCCTACGAGCAGTACTTC.

The sample holds a few counts of this clone. One end of the junction fails to match germline, which may point to a read error. The V call is TRBV7-9, the J call TRBJ2-4; TRBD1 matches at 7 bases. Germline V gene lookup returns CDR1 SEHNR and CDR2 FQNEAQ (reference sequence). The CDR3 loop spans 16 amino acids. The CDR3 loop reads CSSSSRQGRAKNIQYF. For the CDR3, the DNA is TGTTCCAGCAGCTCACGACAGGGTCGGGCCAAAAACATTCAGTACTTC.

The genes are TRBV7-8 and TRBJ2-3; 8 positions match TRBD1. In germline, CDR1 is SGHVS, CDR2 FQNEAQ. The length of the CDR3 is 15 residues. J was trimmed by 5 bases and V by 0 bases; bases with no gene match: 4. The CDR3 loop is CASSLAWTGQDTQYF. The CDR3 nucleotides read TGTGCCAGCAGCTTAGCCTGGACAGGGCAAGATACGCAGTATTTT.

The chain links TRBV9 to TRBJ1-1; D is unclear. The CDR3 is 14 amino acids. Trimming stripped 0 bases from V and 8 bases from J, with 14 bases between. Germline values: CDR1 SGDLS, CDR2 YYNGEE. The CDR3 region is CASSVGLTGSEAFF. The CDR3, as DNA: TGTGCCAGCAGCGTAGGGTTGACGGGTTCAGAAGCTTTCTTT.

The chain couples TRBV6-5 to TRBJ1-6; TRBD1 is a possible D gene (6 bases). Trimming stripped 4 bases from V and 7 bases from J, with 17 bases between. CDR1 is MNHEY, CDR2 SVGAGI, per germline. CDR3 length: 16 amino acids. The CDR3 coding sequence is TGTGCCAGCAGTTCGTCCCCCCATAGGGGGAATTCACCCCTCCACTTT. It yields the protein CASSSSPHRGNSPLHF.

The chain couples TRBV5-1 to TRBJ1-1, with D possibly being TRBD1 (5 bases). This CDR3 spans 15 amino acids. V lost 4 bases and J lost 6, with 19 bases in between. Germline V gene sequence: CDR1 SGHRS, CDR2 YFSETQ. DNA of the CDR3: TGCGCCAGCAGCCCAACTCCAGGGTATCAGGCTGAAGCTTTCTTT. Protein sequence: CASSPTPGYQAEAFF.

This clone has only one observation. The gene calls are TRBV6-6 and TRBJ2-7, with a weak D call TRBD2 (6 bases). The CDR3 is made up of 13 amino acids. The germline CDR1 and CDR2 sequences are MNHNY and SVGAGI (reference sequence). The ends were cut back, 2 bases at V and 3 bases at J, with 8 bases in the middle. The CDR3 DNA sequence: TGTGCCAGCAGTTACCGGGAGCGCTACGAGCAGTACTTC. Encoded protein: CASSYRERYEQYF.

The chain employs TRBV29-1 and TRBJ1-1, with 8 bases identical to TRBD1. The CDR3 spans 17 residues. Per germline, CDR1 SQVTM and CDR2 ANQGSEA. V dropped 4 bases and J dropped 0; count of bases not matched to a gene: 13. DNA for the CDR3: TGCAGCGTTGTGGGCCAACAGGGGGGCCAAATGAACACTGAAGCTTTCTTT. Translated, it gives CSVVGQQGGQMNTEAFF.

The chain couples TRBV19 to TRBJ1-5, with a tentative D call TRBD1 (5 bases). The CDR3 is made up of 15 amino acids. Trimming removed 5 bases from V and 0 bases from J, with 11 bases in between. Germline values: CDR1 LNHDA, CDR2 SQIVND (reference sequence). The CDR3 spells CASSRSRDSNQPQHF. CDR3 sequence (DNA): TGTGCCAGTAGTCGGTCCAGGGATAGCAATCAGCCCCAGCATTTT.

This clone was picked up a small number of times. The CDR3 protein is CASSFLAFWDTQYF. For the CDR3, the DNA is TGTGCCAGCAGTTTCTTGGCCTTCTGGGATACGCAGTATTTT. This sequence joins TRBV28 and TRBJ2-3; D gene uncertain. The CDR3 consists of 14 residues. V was cut by 3 bases and J by 6 bases, with 13 bases left in between. Germline loops: CDR1 MDHEN, CDR2 SYDVKM.

The chain joins TRBV19 to TRBJ1-4; no firm D call. Trimming took off 1 base at V and 0 bases at J, with 6 bases between the two ends. There are 15 residues in the CDR3. Germline V lookup: CDR1 LNHDA, CDR2 SQIVND (reference sequence). DNA of the CDR3: TGTGCCAGTAGTATAGGAGGGACAACTAATGAAAAACTGTTTTTT. Protein product: CASSIGGTTNEKLFF.

V usage is TRBV15 and J usage is TRBJ1-1, with D possibly TRBD1 on 5 matching bases. This CDR3 has 15 residues. Germline values: CDR1 LNHNV, CDR2 YYDKDF (reference sequence). V was trimmed by 5 bases and J by 1 base, leaving 14 bases between them. CDR3 bases: TGTGCCACCAGCTGGCTGCAGGGCCAGAACACTGAAGCTTTCTTT. This translates into CATSWLQGQNTEAFF.

The V call is TRBV27, the J call TRBJ2-2; 10 nucleotides line up with TRBD2. CDR1 is MNHEY and CDR2 is SMNVEV in the germline V gene (reference sequence). The V segment lost 5 bases and the J segment 6 bases; nucleotides outside the gene matches: 6. The length of the CDR3 is 15 residues. CDR3 sequence (DNA): TGTGCCAGCAGTAAGGGACTAGCGAGACCCGGGGAGCTGTTTTTT. Translated: CASSKGLARPGELFF.

This chain connects TRBV30 to TRBJ2-1; the match to TRBD1 covers 10 bases. Per germline, CDR1 GTSNPN and CDR2 SVGIG (reference sequence). V lost 8 bases, J lost 8 bases, and 15 bases stayed unmatched. The CDR3 has 15 residues. CDR3 coding DNA: TGTGCCACCGAGACCTCGACAGGGGGCGAATATGAGCAGTTCTTC. Encoded protein: CATETSTGGEYEQFF. The variable domain in full, with the rest retrieved from reference TRBV30 and TRBJ2-1, is SQTIHQWPATLVQPVGSPLSLECTVEGTSNPNLYWYRQAAGRGLQLLFYSVGIGQISSEVPQNLSASRPQDRQFILSSKKLLLSDSGFYLCATETSTGGEYEQFFGPGTRLTVL.